Listed here are 32 T cell receptor beta chains from one sample, sequenced in a study of identical twins. TCRdb reanalysed the 5' RACE reads using MiXCR and keeps one entry per CDR3 protein. Seen here are some 440,000 distinct CDR3 sequences, roughly 24% observed once, and the top ten hold approximately 2.9%. These data were likewise used in another study, on T cells expressing NK-cell markers.

Sequencing was carried out using CD4+ T cells sorted from blood. The receptor set was obtained from a woman younger than 30 in good health.

This clonotype was seen more than once but under ten times. V and J are TRBV19 and TRBJ1-5; a weak D match, TRBD1 (6 bases). The V end lost 5 bases, the J end lost 9 bases, and 14 bases lay between the germline ends. Germline V CDR1 and CDR2: LNHDA, SQIVND (reference sequence). The CDR3 runs to 13 residues. This CDR3 is CASSWDTARPQHF. The CDR3 nucleotides read TGTGCCAGTAGTTGGGACACGGCCCGGCCCCAGCATTTT.

The chain uses TRBV6-1 and TRBJ1-5; D is ambiguous. Germline V gene lookup returns CDR1 MNHNS and CDR2 SASEGT. V dropped 5 bases and J dropped 0 bases, with 8 bases sitting between them. CDR3 size: 14 residues. The CDR3 DNA reads TGTGCCAGCAGTCCCCAGGATAGCAATCAGCCCCAGCATTTT. As protein: CASSPQDSNQPQHF.

The rearrangement uses TRBV20-1 and TRBJ1-1; D is uncertain. CDR3 length: 13 residues. V shed 7 bases and J shed 7 bases, with 19 bases lying between them. Germline assignment: CDR1 DFQATT and CDR2 SNEGSKA (reference sequence). The DNA of the CDR3 is TGCAGTGTTTGTTCGGCATCGGTGGTTGAAGCTTTCTTT. Residues: CSVCSASVVEAFF.

V is TRBV29-1 and J is TRBJ2-1; 11 bases align to TRBD2. Germline CDR1 reads SQVTM; CDR2 reads ANQGSEA. The CDR3 totals 15 residues. Trimming took 5 bases from V and 9 from J; bases not matched to a gene: 12. Here the CDR3 DNA reads TGCAGCGTTTACGGGCCGGGACTAGCGGCCACTGAGCAGTTCTTC. This encodes CSVYGPGLAATEQFF.

This chain uses TRBV11-2 with TRBJ2-5; a weak D match, TRBD2 (7 bases). This CDR3 has 15 residues. Germline V gives CDR1 SGHAT, CDR2 FQNNGV. V lost 1 base, J lost 4 bases, and 13 bases lay in between. This CDR3 reads CASSLGRGQRETQYF. The CDR3, as DNA: TGTGCCAGCAGCTTAGGGCGGGGGCAGAGAGAGACCCAGTACTTC.

The chain carries TRBV20-1 and TRBJ1-6, with TRBD1 as a possible D gene (5 bases). CDR1 and CDR2 from the germline V gene are DFQATT and SNEGSKA (reference sequence). The CDR3 is 13 residues long. V was cut by 5 bases and J by 7 bases, with 12 bases left in between. CDR3 nucleotide sequence: TGCAGTGCTTTCTTGGGACCGAATTCACCCCTCCACTTT. Its protein product is CSAFLGPNSPLHF.

V and J are TRBV7-9 and TRBJ2-5; no definite D call. V lost 3 bases, J lost 2 bases, and 7 bases lay in between. The CDR3 totals 13 residues. Germline CDR1 is SEHNR and CDR2 is FQNEAQ (reference sequence). The CDR3 DNA follows: TGTGCCAGCAGCTTCAACTTACAAGAGACCCAGTACTTC. This sequence encodes CASSFNLQETQYF. The whole variable domain, filled in from reference TRBV7-9 and TRBJ2-5, reads DTGVSQNPRHKITKRGQNVTFRCDPISEHNRLYWYRQTLGQGPEFLTYFQNEAQLEKSRLLSDRFSAERPKGSFSTLEIQRTEQGDSAMYLCASSFNLQETQYFGPGTRLLVL.

The chain couples TRBV7-2 to TRBJ1-2; D possibly corresponds to TRBD1 (6 bases). Trimming shortened V by 5 bases and J by 4 bases, and 20 bases separated the two germline ends. This CDR3 has 16 amino acids. Germline V CDR1 and CDR2: SGHTA, FQGNSA. CDR3 protein: CASSQTGTRSLYGYTF. As DNA, the CDR3 is TGTGCCAGCAGCCAAACAGGGACAAGGTCCCTCTATGGCTACACCTTC. The full variable domain, completed using reference TRBV7-2 and TRBJ1-2, is GAGVSQSPSNKVTEKGKDVELRCDPISGHTALYWYRQSLGQGLEFLIYFQGNSAPDKSGLPSDRFSAERTGGSVSTLTIQRTQQEDSAVYLCASSQTGTRSLYGYTFGSGTRLTVV.

The CDR3 here is CSVKQGNTDTQYF. CDR3 sequence (DNA): TGCAGCGTTAAACAGGGGAACACAGATACGCAGTATTTT. The chain joins TRBV29-1 to TRBJ2-3, with TRBD1 matching over 7 bases. The J segment lost 2 bases and the V segment lost 5 bases, leaving 4 bases of the junction unmatched. The CDR3 has 13 amino acids. CDR1 is SQVTM and CDR2 is ANQGSEA in the germline V gene.

The genes are TRBV5-1 and TRBJ2-1; TRBD2 is a possible D gene (5 bases). Germline V gives CDR1 SGHRS, CDR2 YFSETQ. The V end lost 3 bases, the J end lost 9 bases, and 16 bases lay between the germline ends. This CDR3 has 14 amino acids. The CDR3 spells CASSSGLVSGEQFF. CDR3 nucleotides: TGCGCCAGCAGCTCAGGACTGGTCTCCGGTGAGCAGTTCTTC.

Only a few counts were recorded for this clonotype. The chain links TRBV12-3 or TRBV12-4 to TRBJ1-4; TRBD1 agrees at 9 bases. The CDR3 has 14 residues. The trim removed 6 bases at V and 5 bases at J, leaving 4 bases unmatched. The CDR3 region is CASRAGTGNEKLFF. As DNA, the CDR3 is TGTGCCAGCAGGGCCGGGACAGGGAATGAAAAACTGTTTTTT.

The chain is built from TRBV7-9 and TRBJ1-4; the D is unclear. The CDR3 contains 14 residues. V was pared by 5 bases and J by 0 bases, with 7 bases between. Germline V gene sequence: CDR1 SEHNR, CDR2 FQNEAQ (reference sequence). Here the CDR3 reads CASSPISTNEKLFF. Written as DNA, the CDR3 is TGTGCCAGCAGCCCCATTTCAACTAATGAAAAACTGTTTTTT.

The V gene is TRBV11-2, the J gene TRBJ2-1; TRBD2 might be the D (6 bases). Trimming took 1 base from V and 9 from J, leaving 16 bases between them. The CDR3 runs 15 residues. In germline, CDR1 is SGHAT, CDR2 FQNNGV. CDR3 loop: CASSLAGVTVSEQFF. CDR3 in DNA: TGTGCCAGCAGCTTAGCGGGAGTGACGGTGAGTGAGCAGTTCTTC.

In its sample, this clonotype was seen a few times. The gene calls are TRBV12-3 or TRBV12-4 and TRBJ2-7, with 7 bases aligning to TRBD1. With V trimmed by 5 bases and J by 2 bases, 6 bases remained unmatched. The CDR3 runs to 14 residues. Here the CDR3 reads CASSRDSLTYEQYF. The CDR3 DNA is TGTGCCAGCAGTCGGGACAGCCTCACCTACGAGCAGTACTTC.

The CDR3 region has the DNA TGTGCCAGCTCACCACGTCGGCATGACTACAATGAGCAGTTCTTC. This sequence encodes CASSPRRHDYNEQFF. The chain couples TRBV18 to TRBJ2-1; no firm D call. The length of the CDR3 is 15 residues. Germline V gives CDR1 KGHSH, CDR2 LQKENI. Deletions cut 1 base from V and 3 bases from J, with 10 bases between.

This clonotype came up many times. The chain couples TRBV20-1 to TRBJ1-6, with D maybe TRBD1 (6 bases). Germline lookup yields CDR1 DFQATT and CDR2 SNEGSKA (reference sequence). This CDR3 is 14 amino acids long. V gave up 2 bases and J gave up 7 bases, with 12 bases separating them. Here the CDR3 DNA reads TGCAGTGCTAGATTCCAGGGGAGCAATTCACCCCTCCACTTT. This encodes CSARFQGSNSPLHF.

This sequence joins TRBV2 and TRBJ2-5; perhaps TRBD1 as D (5 bases). Germline V gives CDR1 SNHLY, CDR2 FYNNEI. The CDR3 covers 13 residues. Trimming cost V 7 bases and J 4 bases, with 13 bases left between them. CDR3 residues: CASNGQQGETQYF. The CDR3 DNA sequence: TGTGCCAGCAACGGGCAGCAGGGAGAGACCCAGTACTTC.

This clonotype was picked up a small number of times. This rearrangement joins TRBV2 to TRBJ1-5; tentative D call: TRBD1 (6 bases). V gave up 3 bases and J gave up 6 bases, with 18 bases separating them. CDR1 and CDR2 (germline): SNHLY, FYNNEI. This CDR3 has 16 residues. The CDR3 DNA reads as TGTGCCAGCAGTGAGAACAGGGAGAAATTATTTCAGCCCCAGCATTTT. Its translation is CASSENREKLFQPQHF.

The genes are TRBV7-2 and TRBJ2-7; D gene ambiguous. V was shortened by 2 bases and J by 4 bases, with 12 bases between the two germline ends. Germline CDR1 reads SGHTA; CDR2 reads FQGNSA. This CDR3 has 14 amino acids. The CDR3 spells CASSLLGSVYEQYF. The DNA for the CDR3 is TGTGCCAGCAGCTTATTAGGGTCGGTGTACGAGCAGTACTTC.

This clonotype was recorded only once. The rearrangement joins TRBV9 to TRBJ1-1, with D perhaps matching TRBD1 (6 bases). CDR3 length: 14 amino acids. Deletions cut 4 bases from V and 3 bases from J, with 13 bases between. In germline, CDR1 is SGDLS, CDR2 YYNGEE. CDR3 in amino acids: CASSIQGEDTEAFF. The CDR3 region has the DNA TGTGCCAGCAGCATACAGGGAGAGGACACTGAAGCTTTCTTT.

This chain uses TRBV11-2 with TRBJ2-1; the D gene is possibly TRBD1 (6 bases). Germline lookup yields CDR1 SGHAT and CDR2 FQNNGV. V gave up 0 bases and J gave up 9 bases, with 21 bases separating them. This CDR3 is 17 amino acids long. CDR3: CASSLEQGYGKTSEQFF. CDR3 nucleotide sequence: TGTGCCAGCAGCTTAGAACAGGGATACGGAAAAACGAGTGAGCAGTTCTTC.

The chain recombines TRBV29-1 with TRBJ1-1, with D possibly being TRBD1 (5 bases). CDR3 size: 13 residues. The V gene lost 3 bases and the J gene lost 0 bases, with 8 bases spanning the gap. Germline-derived CDR1 and CDR2 are SQVTM and ANQGSEA. The CDR3 DNA is TGCAGCGTTGAGGGACTGTTGAACACTGAAGCTTTCTTT. Its translation: CSVEGLLNTEAFF.

This clonotype was recorded a few times. The chain links TRBV14 to TRBJ1-1; 9 nucleotides match TRBD1. The V and J ends lost 7 bases and 4 bases, in that order; junction bases with no gene match: 7. CDR3 length: 14 residues. Germline CDR1 is SGHDN and CDR2 is FVKESK. The chain's CDR3 is CASTEQGALTEAFF. CDR3 sequence (DNA): TGTGCCAGCACCGAACAGGGGGCTCTCACTGAAGCTTTCTTT.

The chain links TRBV29-1 to TRBJ2-2, with a possible D match to TRBD1 (5 bases). The CDR3 covers 12 residues. The V gene's germline CDR1 is SQVTM and CDR2 ANQGSEA. Trimming removed 6 bases at V and 4 bases at J, with 9 bases between. DNA for the CDR3: TGCAGCGTGCAGGGTCGCACCGGGGAGCTGTTTTTT. This codes for CSVQGRTGELFF.

The chain combines TRBV3-1 with TRBJ2-3; D tentatively reads TRBD1 or TRBD2 (5 bases each). CDR1 and CDR2 (germline): LGHDT, YNNKEL (reference sequence). This CDR3 has 15 amino acids. Trimming removed 1 base at V and 6 bases at J, with 14 bases between. The CDR3 sequence: CASSQGYSGADTQYF. The CDR3 bases are TGTGCCAGCAGCCAAGGATATTCCGGGGCCGATACGCAGTATTTT.

V gene TRBV20-1 combines with J gene TRBJ2-7; 7 positions match TRBD1. The V gene end was trimmed by 6 bases and the J gene end by 0 bases; junction bases not matched to a gene: 11. The CDR3 extends over 15 amino acids. Germline values: CDR1 DFQATT, CDR2 SNEGSKA (reference sequence). CDR3 nucleotides: TGCAGTGCCCACCGAGACAGGGTAGGCTCCTACGAGCAGTACTTC. Encoded protein: CSAHRDRVGSYEQYF.

This chain connects TRBV7-6 to TRBJ2-1, with D perhaps TRBD1 or TRBD2 (5 bases each). This CDR3 is built from 15 residues. Trimming removed 7 bases at V and 6 bases at J, with 19 bases between. Germline V lookup: CDR1 SGHVS, CDR2 FNYEAQ. The CDR3 loop is CASTPAGRAGNEQFF. As DNA, the CDR3 is TGTGCCAGCACCCCGGCGGGCAGGGCGGGCAATGAGCAGTTCTTC.

V and J are TRBV5-1 and TRBJ2-1, with 9 bases lining up with TRBD1. Losses at the gene ends were 2 bases for V and 12 bases for J; bases not matched to a gene: 6. The CDR3 runs 13 residues. The germline CDR1 and CDR2 sequences are SGHRS and YFSETQ. CDR3 sequence: CASSFLSGQGQFF. DNA of the CDR3: TGCGCCAGCAGCTTTTTGTCGGGACAGGGGCAGTTCTTC.

This clonotype was seen a handful of times. The chain employs TRBV4-3 and TRBJ1-2; possible D gene TRBD1, 5 bases. V lost 0 bases to trimming and J lost 6 bases, with 11 bases between them. The CDR3 runs 14 residues. CDR1 LGHNA and CDR2 YSLEER come from the germline V gene. For the CDR3, the DNA is TGCGCCAGCAGCCAAGATCAGGGCAGCGATGGCTACACCTTC. This sequence encodes CASSQDQGSDGYTF.

This clonotype has more than one count but fewer than ten. V usage is TRBV6-1 and J usage is TRBJ1-1, with 8 nucleotides matching TRBD1. The length of the CDR3 is 18 residues. Germline V lookup: CDR1 MNHNS, CDR2 SASEGT. The trim removed 6 bases at V and 4 bases at J, leaving 19 bases unmatched. This chain's CDR3 is CASSKHLRGRKGITEAFF. The CDR3 DNA reads TGTGCCAGCAGCAAACATCTCAGGGGGCGCAAGGGGATCACTGAAGCTTTCTTT.

This clonotype was observed a few times. V is TRBV12-3 or TRBV12-4 and J is TRBJ2-1; 8 bases are shared with TRBD2. Losses at the gene ends were 6 bases for V and 4 bases for J; bases not matched to a gene: 17. The CDR3 is 18 residues long. CDR3 sequence: CASSREVVSGGRYNEQFF. The CDR3 DNA follows: TGTGCCAGCAGCCGTGAGGTCGTTTCGGGAGGGCGTTACAATGAGCAGTTCTTC.

This clonotype was counted only a few times. The rearrangement links TRBV25-1 to TRBJ2-7; D may be TRBD1 (6 bases). The CDR3 consists of 15 residues. Deletions cut 3 bases from V and 3 bases from J, with 15 bases between. Germline assignment: CDR1 MGHDK and CDR2 SYGVNS. The CDR3: CASSDTARGDYEQYF. CDR3 bases: TGTGCCAGCAGTGACACGGCCAGGGGTGACTACGAGCAGTACTTC.